Listed below are T cell receptor beta chains from one sample, sequenced in a study of T cells after yellow fever vaccination. One entry per CDR3 protein, called by TCRdb with MiXCR from the 5' RACE reads. The sample has about 580,000 distinct CDR3 sequences; about 17% are singletons. The material was PBMCs, obtained 4 to 5 days after the first yellow fever vaccination. These receptors all stem from a man between 18 and 35 years old who received the YFV17D yellow fever vaccine. CDR3s include the opening cysteine and the closing phenylalanine or tryptophan. Each record gives: V gene, J gene, CDR3 protein.

V: TRBV12-3/TRBV12-4; J: TRBJ1-2; CDR3: CASKKQGTYGYTF
V: TRBV20-1; J: TRBJ2-5; CDR3: CSARDAPGAETQYF
V: TRBV5-4; J: TRBJ2-2; CDR3: CASNPGEGLTGELFF
V: TRBV28; J: TRBJ1-1; CDR3: CASSPGDVFNTEAFF
V: TRBV6-2/TRBV6-3; J: TRBJ2-5; CDR3: CASSYAVFTQYF
V: TRBV20-1; J: TRBJ1-4; CDR3: CSAQIGTDNEKLFF
V: TRBV5-1; J: TRBJ1-4; CDR3: CASSLSGTTNEKLFF
V: TRBV7-6; J: TRBJ1-5; CDR3: CASSSRTGGQPQHF
V: TRBV7-9; J: TRBJ1-1; CDR3: CASGGEMNTEAFF
V: TRBV19; J: TRBJ2-3; CDR3: CASSRLAGVPITDTQYF
V: TRBV3-1; J: TRBJ2-5; CDR3: CATCHRAGGVETQYF
V: TRBV3-1; J: TRBJ2-5; CDR3: CASSGGLAGFETQYF
V: TRBV5-4; J: TRBJ1-1; CDR3: CASSLFRGPTGEAFF
V: TRBV5-1; J: TRBJ1-2; CDR3: CASSAQGAFGYTF
V: TRBV7-2; J: TRBJ2-1; CDR3: CASSLRGINSYNEQFF
V: TRBV20-1; J: TRBJ2-3; CDR3: CSARDFGTGGTQYF
V: TRBV6-5; J: TRBJ2-5; CDR3: CASSYQGARETQYF
V: TRBV30; J: TRBJ1-6; CDR3: CAWGGPGSNSPLHF
V: TRBV4-3; J: TRBJ1-2; CDR3: CASSQVPGPRGYTF
V: TRBV7-2; J: TRBJ1-3; CDR3: CASSPQGKAGNTIYF
V: TRBV5-6; J: TRBJ1-2; CDR3: CASSLNWDYGYTF
V: TRBV12-3/TRBV12-4; J: TRBJ2-1; CDR3: CASSLPAEYNEQFF
V: TRBV7-9; J: TRBJ2-7; CDR3: CASSLRGAFYEQYF
V: TRBV20-1; J: TRBJ2-1; CDR3: CSARGSAGSYNEQFF
V: TRBV7-9; J: TRBJ2-5; CDR3: CASRSAPQPETQYF
V: TRBV11-2; J: TRBJ2-2; CDR3: CASSLIQGLNTGELFF
V: TRBV12-3/TRBV12-4; J: TRBJ2-3; CDR3: CASSFYSGTDTQYF
V: TRBV4-1; J: TRBJ2-7; CDR3: CASSLSGAILTEQYF
V: TRBV5-1; J: TRBJ2-1; CDR3: CASSLSGRNNEQFF